These 20 T cell receptor beta chains were all obtained from the same sample, sequenced in a study of cytomegalovirus exposure and HLA in healthy donors. PCR amplification relied on 60 Vbeta primers (plus 13 Jbeta primers). Produced via immunoSEQ multiplex PCR; TCRdb's table is partial and in-frame only. This table has 150,000 or so clones, almost 80% appearing once. The sample consisted of PBMCs. The origin of the receptors is a man in his fifties in good health and CMV-seropositive.

In DNA, the CDR3 is TGTGCCAGCAGCGGAGGACAGGGATCGGGATCACCCCTCCACTTT. This encodes CASSGGQGSGSPLHF. The chain has TRBV9 and TRBJ1-6; 8 nucleotides line up with TRBD1. The germline V gene encodes CDR1 SGDLS and CDR2 YYNGEE. The CDR3 has 15 amino acids. The J segment lost 10 bases and the V segment lost 3 bases, leaving 9 bases of the junction unmatched.

The chain uses TRBV29-1 and TRBJ2-5; 8 bases match TRBD2. CDR3 length equals 16 residues. In germline, CDR1 is SQVTM, CDR2 ANQGSEA. Unmatched junction bases numbered 10, after V lost 2 bases and J lost 2 bases. The CDR3 DNA follows: TGCAGCGTTGAAATCTCGGGGGGGCTTGATCAAGAGACCCAGTACTTC. Amino acid sequence: CSVEISGGLDQETQYF.

The gene calls are TRBV5-1 and TRBJ1-1; tentatively, D is TRBD1 (6 bases). Trimming took off 0 bases at V and 6 bases at J, with 18 bases between the two ends. CDR1 and CDR2 from the germline V gene are SGHRS and YFSETQ. The CDR3 totals 16 residues. The CDR3 protein is CASSLGPADSGPEAFF. CDR3 DNA: TGCGCCAGCAGCTTGGGCCCGGCGGACAGCGGCCCTGAAGCTTTCTTT. Full variable domain (missing parts from reference TRBV5-1 and TRBJ1-1): KAGVTQTPRYLIKTRGQQVTLSCSPISGHRSVSWYQQTPGQGLQFLFEYFSETQRNKGNFPGRFSGRQFSNSRSEMNVSTLELGDSALYLCASSLGPADSGPEAFFGQGTRLTVV.

CDR3 in DNA: TGTGCCACCAGCAGAGGCCGTCAGGGGGACAATTCACCCCTCCACTTT. Translating it yields CATSRGRQGDNSPLHF. V usage is TRBV15 and J usage is TRBJ1-6, with 7 bases fitting TRBD1. The CDR3 runs 16 residues. J was trimmed by 7 bases and V by 1 base; bases with no gene match: 7. Germline V lookup: CDR1 LNHNV, CDR2 YYDKDF (reference sequence).

CDR3 in DNA: TGTGCCAGCAGGAACACAGGGGGAACCTACGAGCAGTACTTC. Amino acids: CASRNTGGTYEQYF. V gene TRBV28 combines with J gene TRBJ2-7, with 8 bases aligning to TRBD1. With 6 bases clipped from V and 2 bases from J, the junction kept 6 bases outside the gene matches. Per germline, CDR1 MDHEN and CDR2 SYDVKM. CDR3 length equals 14 residues.

Here the CDR3 DNA reads TGTGCCAGCAAAACTAGCGGCCAAGAGACCCAGTACTTC. This sequence encodes CASKTSGQETQYF. The chain couples TRBV6-6 to TRBJ2-5, with 8 nucleotides matching TRBD2. The CDR3 runs to 13 residues. With V trimmed by 7 bases and J by 1 base, 2 bases remained unmatched. From germline, CDR1 is MNHNY and CDR2 SVGAGI (reference sequence).

The chain combines TRBV5-5 with TRBJ2-3; possible D gene TRBD2, 6 bases. The CDR3 spans 16 residues. V gave up 2 bases and J gave up 5 bases, with 18 bases separating them. CDR1 is SGHKS, CDR2 YYEKEE, per germline (reference sequence). The CDR3 spells CASSFQGGTRQDTQYF. The CDR3 DNA is TGTGCCAGCAGCTTCCAAGGCGGGACCAGACAAGATACGCAGTATTTT. The variable domain in full, with the rest retrieved from reference TRBV5-5 and TRBJ2-3, is DAGVTQSPTHLIKTRGQQVTLRCSPISGHKSVSWYQQVLGQGPQFIFQYYEKEERGRGNFPDRFSARQFPNYSSELNVNALLLGDSALYLCASSFQGGTRQDTQYFGPGTRLTVL.

The V and J genes are TRBV7-2 and TRBJ2-5; 13 nucleotides match TRBD2. This CDR3 has 16 residues. Germline CDR1 SGHTA, CDR2 FQGNSA. The V segment lost 6 bases and the J segment 7 bases; nucleotides outside the gene matches: 11. The CDR3 loop is CASRPTSGGAGGTQYF. Here the CDR3 DNA reads TGTGCCAGCAGACCAACTAGCGGGGGGGCCGGAGGGACCCAGTACTTC.

The rearrangement joins TRBV7-9 to TRBJ1-1, with a tentative D call TRBD1 (5 bases). This CDR3 comprises 15 residues. V gave up 2 bases and J gave up 5 bases, with 15 bases separating them. Germline V gives CDR1 SEHNR, CDR2 FQNEAQ (reference sequence). CDR3: CASSLKARGGTEAFF. CDR3 nucleotide sequence: TGTGCCAGCAGCTTAAAGGCCCGGGGGGGTACTGAAGCTTTCTTT.

This clone was seen a handful of times. V usage is TRBV5-1 and J usage is TRBJ1-2; TRBD1 agrees at 9 bases. Germline V CDR1 and CDR2: SGHRS, YFSETQ. V shed 4 bases, J shed 4 bases, and the junction held 5 bases outside the gene matches. The CDR3 runs to 14 residues. The CDR3 protein is CASSRDRELYGYTF. For the CDR3, the DNA is TGCGCCAGCAGCAGGGACAGGGAACTCTATGGCTACACCTTC.

The chain is built from TRBV5-4 and TRBJ1-2; D gene ambiguous. Germline V gene lookup returns CDR1 SGHNT and CDR2 YYREEE (reference sequence). With 4 bases removed from V and 0 bases from J, the gap between germline ends came to 16 bases. The CDR3 sequence is 16 residues long. As DNA, the CDR3 is TGTGCCAGCAGCCCCGTTGCCGTTGTAGCTAACTATGGCTACACCTTC. Amino acids: CASSPVAVVANYGYTF.

V is TRBV6-6 and J is TRBJ2-7, with 11 bases matching TRBD2. From germline, CDR1 is MNHNY and CDR2 SVGAGI (reference sequence). This CDR3 is 15 amino acids long. The V gene end was trimmed by 6 bases and the J gene end by 0 bases; junction bases not matched to a gene: 4. The CDR3 protein is CASSLGTSGSYEQYV. CDR3 in DNA: TGTGCCAGCAGCCTCGGGACTAGCGGCTCCTACGAGCAGTACGTC.

The J gene is TRBJ2-5, the V gene TRBV19; TRBD2 might be the D (5 bases). The CDR3 extends over 14 amino acids. CDR1 LNHDA and CDR2 SQIVND come from the germline V gene (reference sequence). The ends were cut back, 3 bases at V and 0 bases at J, with 8 bases in the middle. In DNA form, the CDR3 reads TGTGCCAGTAGTATGGCGGGTTACCAAGAGACCCAGTACTTC. Residues: CASSMAGYQETQYF.

V is TRBV7-8 and J is TRBJ1-3; D not resolved. Trimming pared 0 bases from V and 3 bases from J, leaving 9 bases between. The CDR3 totals 15 residues. Germline-derived CDR1 and CDR2 are SGHVS and FQNEAQ. The chain's CDR3 is CASSLATNFGNTIYF. The CDR3 coding sequence is TGTGCCAGCAGCTTAGCGACAAATTTTGGAAACACCATATATTTT.

The genes are TRBV18 and TRBJ2-2; a possible D gene is TRBD1 (6 bases). V was cut by 0 bases and J by 6 bases, with 8 bases left in between. CDR1 is KGHSH and CDR2 is LQKENI in the germline V gene. This CDR3 region has 14 residues. CDR3 sequence reads: CASSPPPGAGELFF. The DNA of the CDR3 is TGTGCCAGCTCACCACCTCCAGGGGCCGGGGAGCTGTTTTTT.

The V gene is TRBV5-6, the J gene TRBJ2-5; D may be TRBD2 (6 bases). Germline CDR1 SGHDT, CDR2 YYEEEE. The CDR3 spans 13 residues. V lost 7 bases and J 2 bases, leaving 12 bases between the germline ends. The CDR3 nucleotides are TGTGCCAGCCGGGGGATAAGACAAGAGACCCAGTACTTC. It encodes CASRGIRQETQYF.

The chain uses TRBV5-4 and TRBJ2-1; no reliable D call. Germline CDR1 is SGHNT and CDR2 is YYREEE (reference sequence). The CDR3 is 15 residues long. The V end lost 4 bases, the J end lost 0 bases, and 11 bases lay between the germline ends. In nucleotides, the CDR3 is TGTGCCAGCAGCCCCCGACACAACTCCTACAATGAGCAGTTCTTC. Translated, it gives CASSPRHNSYNEQFF. The variable domain in full, with the rest retrieved from reference TRBV5-4 and TRBJ2-1, is ETGVTQSPTHLIKTRGQQVTLRCSSQSGHNTVSWYQQALGQGPQFIFQYYREEENGRGNFPPRFSGLQFPNYSSELNVNALELDDSALYLCASSPRHNSYNEQFFGPGTRLTVL.

V is TRBV11-2 and J is TRBJ1-3; D remains unclear. Per the germline V gene, CDR1 is SGHAT and CDR2 is FQNNGV. CDR3 size: 15 residues. Trimming stripped 3 bases from V and 0 bases from J, with 9 bases between. The CDR3 nucleotides read TGTGCCAGCAGCTTTCTGACTCGCTCTGGAAACACCATATATTTT. This sequence encodes CASSFLTRSGNTIYF.

This chain uses TRBV15 with TRBJ2-5; 12 nucleotides match TRBD2. This CDR3 has 15 residues. Trimming cost V 5 bases and J 2 bases; bases outside gene matches: 3. CDR1 is LNHNV and CDR2 is YYDKDF in the germline V gene (reference sequence). Here the CDR3 DNA reads TGTGCCACCAGCCCCGGACTAGCGGGACAAGAGACCCAGTACTTC. Its protein product is CATSPGLAGQETQYF.

This sequence joins TRBV7-8 and TRBJ1-5, with 7 bases lining up with TRBD1. Germline V lookup: CDR1 SGHVS, CDR2 FQNEAQ. The V and J ends lost 5 bases and 4 bases, in that order; junction bases with no gene match: 2. This CDR3 has 13 residues. The CDR3 sequence: CASSQDRNQPQHF. CDR3 bases: TGTGCCAGCAGCCAGGACAGGAATCAGCCCCAGCATTTT.